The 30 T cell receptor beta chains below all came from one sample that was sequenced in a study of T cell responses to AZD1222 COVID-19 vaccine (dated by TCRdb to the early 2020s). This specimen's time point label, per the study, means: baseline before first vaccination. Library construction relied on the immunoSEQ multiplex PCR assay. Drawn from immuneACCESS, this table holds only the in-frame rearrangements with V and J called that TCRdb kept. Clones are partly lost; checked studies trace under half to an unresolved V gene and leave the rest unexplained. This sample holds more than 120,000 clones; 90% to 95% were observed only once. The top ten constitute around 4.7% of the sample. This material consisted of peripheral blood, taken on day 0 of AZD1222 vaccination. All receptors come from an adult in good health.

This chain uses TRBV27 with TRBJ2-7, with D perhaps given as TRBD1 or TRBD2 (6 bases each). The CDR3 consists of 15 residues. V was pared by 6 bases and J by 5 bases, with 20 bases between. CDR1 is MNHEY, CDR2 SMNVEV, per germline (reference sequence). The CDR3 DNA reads TGTGCCAGCAGCCCTGTGGGGGGCCTTTGGAACGAGCAGTACTTC. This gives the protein CASSPVGGLWNEQYF.

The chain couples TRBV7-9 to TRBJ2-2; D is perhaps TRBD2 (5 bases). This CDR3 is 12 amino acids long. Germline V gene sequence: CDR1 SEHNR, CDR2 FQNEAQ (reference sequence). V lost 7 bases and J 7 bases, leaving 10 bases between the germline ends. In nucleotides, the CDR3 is TGTGCCAGCAAACCCGGGAACGGGGAGCTGTTTTTT. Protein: CASKPGNGELFF.

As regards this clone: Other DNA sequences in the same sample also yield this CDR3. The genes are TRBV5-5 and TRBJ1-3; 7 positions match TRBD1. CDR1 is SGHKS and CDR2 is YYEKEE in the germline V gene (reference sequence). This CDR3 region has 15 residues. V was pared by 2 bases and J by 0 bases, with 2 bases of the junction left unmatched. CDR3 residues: CASSFGTVSGNTIYF. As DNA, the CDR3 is TGTGCCAGCAGCTTCGGGACAGTCTCTGGAAACACCATATATTTT.

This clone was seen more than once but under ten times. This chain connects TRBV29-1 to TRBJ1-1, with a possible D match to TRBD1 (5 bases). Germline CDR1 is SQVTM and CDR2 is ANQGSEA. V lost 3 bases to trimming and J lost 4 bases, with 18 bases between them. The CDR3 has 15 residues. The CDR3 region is CSVDRRGQQSTEAFF. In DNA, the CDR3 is TGCAGCGTTGACCGTAGGGGTCAGCAGAGCACTGAAGCTTTCTTT.

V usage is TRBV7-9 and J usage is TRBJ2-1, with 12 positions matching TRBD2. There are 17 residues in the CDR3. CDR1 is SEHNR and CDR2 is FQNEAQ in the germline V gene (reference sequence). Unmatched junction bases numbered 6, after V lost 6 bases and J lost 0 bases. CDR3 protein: CASSSSGRVPSYNEQFF. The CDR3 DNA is TGTGCCAGCAGTTCTAGCGGGAGGGTACCCTCCTACAATGAGCAGTTCTTC.

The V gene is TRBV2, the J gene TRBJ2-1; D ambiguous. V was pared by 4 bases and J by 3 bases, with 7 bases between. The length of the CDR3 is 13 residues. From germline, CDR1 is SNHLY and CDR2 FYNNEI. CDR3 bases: TGTGCCAGCAGTGTCATCCGCTACAATGAGCAGTTCTTC. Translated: CASSVIRYNEQFF. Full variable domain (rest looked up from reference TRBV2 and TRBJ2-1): EPEVTQTPSHQVTQMGQEVILRCVPISNHLYFYWYRQILGQKVEFLVSFYNNEISEKSEIFDDQFSVERPDGSNFTLKIRSTKLEDSAMYFCASSVIRYNEQFFGPGTRLTVL.

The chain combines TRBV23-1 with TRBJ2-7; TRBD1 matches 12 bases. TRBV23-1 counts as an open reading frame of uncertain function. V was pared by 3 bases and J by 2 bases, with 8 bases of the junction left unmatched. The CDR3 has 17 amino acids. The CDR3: CASSHGTGGFCPYEQYF. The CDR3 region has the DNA TGCGCCAGCAGTCACGGGACAGGGGGCTTTTGTCCCTACGAGCAGTACTTC.

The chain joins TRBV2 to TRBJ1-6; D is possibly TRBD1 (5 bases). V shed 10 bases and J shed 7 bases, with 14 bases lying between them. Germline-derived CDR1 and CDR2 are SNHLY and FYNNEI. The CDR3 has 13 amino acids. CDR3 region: CATQDMINSPLHF. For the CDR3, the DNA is TGTGCCACCCAGGACATGATCAATTCACCCCTCCACTTT. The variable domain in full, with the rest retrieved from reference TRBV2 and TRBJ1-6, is EPEVTQTPSHQVTQMGQEVILRCVPISNHLYFYWYRQILGQKVEFLVSFYNNEISEKSEIFDDQFSVERPDGSNFTLKIRSTKLEDSAMYFCATQDMINSPLHFGNGTRLTVT.

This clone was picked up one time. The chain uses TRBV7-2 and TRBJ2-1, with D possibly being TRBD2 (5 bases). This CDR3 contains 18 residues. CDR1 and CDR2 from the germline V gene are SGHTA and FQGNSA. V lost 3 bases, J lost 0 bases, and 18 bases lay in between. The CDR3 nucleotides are TGTGCCAGCAGCTTCGACAAGGAGGTTCGTAGCTCCTACAATGAGCAGTTCTTC. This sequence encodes CASSFDKEVRSSYNEQFF.

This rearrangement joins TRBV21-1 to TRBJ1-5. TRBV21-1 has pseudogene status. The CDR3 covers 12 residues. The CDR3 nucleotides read TGTGCCAGCAGCCTCCCGGATCAGCCCCAGCATTTT. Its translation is CASSLPDQPQHF.

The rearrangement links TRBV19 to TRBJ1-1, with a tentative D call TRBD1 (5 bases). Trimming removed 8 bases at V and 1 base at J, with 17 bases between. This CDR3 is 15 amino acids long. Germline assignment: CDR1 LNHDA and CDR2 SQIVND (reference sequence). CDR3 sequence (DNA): TGTGCCAGTTCCTCAGGGACCATAAGGAACACTGAAGCTTTCTTT. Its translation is CASSSGTIRNTEAFF. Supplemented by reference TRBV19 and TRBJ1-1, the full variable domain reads DGGITQSPKYLFRKEGQNVTLSCEQNLNHDAMYWYRQDPGQGLRLIYYSQIVNDFQKGDIAEGYSVSREKKESFPLTVTSAQKNPTAFYLCASSSGTIRNTEAFFGQGTRLTVV.

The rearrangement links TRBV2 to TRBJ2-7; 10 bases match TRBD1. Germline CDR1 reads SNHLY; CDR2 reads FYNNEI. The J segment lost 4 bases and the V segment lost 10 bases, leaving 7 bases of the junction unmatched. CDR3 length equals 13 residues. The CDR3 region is CATRGTGVYEQYF. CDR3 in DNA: TGTGCCACCAGAGGGACAGGGGTTTACGAGCAGTACTTC.

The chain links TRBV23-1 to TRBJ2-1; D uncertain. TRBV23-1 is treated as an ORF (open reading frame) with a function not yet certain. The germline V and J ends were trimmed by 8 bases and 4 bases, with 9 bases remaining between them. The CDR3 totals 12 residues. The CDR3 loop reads CASPGSYNEQFF. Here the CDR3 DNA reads TGCGCCAGCCCAGGCAGTTACAATGAGCAGTTCTTC.

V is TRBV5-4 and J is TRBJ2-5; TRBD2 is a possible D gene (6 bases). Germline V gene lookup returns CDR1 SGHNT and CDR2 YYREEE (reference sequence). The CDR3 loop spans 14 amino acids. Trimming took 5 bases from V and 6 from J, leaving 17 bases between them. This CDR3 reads CASSKAGGEQTQYF. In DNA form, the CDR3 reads TGTGCCAGCAGTAAAGCGGGCGGGGAGCAGACCCAGTACTTC.

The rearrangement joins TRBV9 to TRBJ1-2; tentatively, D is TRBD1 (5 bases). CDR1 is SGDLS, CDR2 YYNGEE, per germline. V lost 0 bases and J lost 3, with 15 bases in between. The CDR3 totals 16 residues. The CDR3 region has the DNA TGTGCCAGCAGCGTAGGAGAGGGGCAGGGCGACTATGGCTACACCTTC. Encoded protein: CASSVGEGQGDYGYTF.

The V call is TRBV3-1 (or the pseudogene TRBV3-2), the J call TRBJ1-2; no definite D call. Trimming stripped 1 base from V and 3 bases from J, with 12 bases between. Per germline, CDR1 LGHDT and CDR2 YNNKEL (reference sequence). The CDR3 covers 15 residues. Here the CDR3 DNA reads TGTGCCAGCAGCCAAGCCTTCGGTGGGGACTATGGCTACACCTTC. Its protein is CASSQAFGGDYGYTF.

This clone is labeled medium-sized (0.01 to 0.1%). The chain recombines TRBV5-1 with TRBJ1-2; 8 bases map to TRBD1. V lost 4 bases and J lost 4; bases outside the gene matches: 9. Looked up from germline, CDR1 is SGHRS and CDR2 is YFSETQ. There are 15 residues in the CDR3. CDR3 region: CASSPGQGFGYGYTF. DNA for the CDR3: TGCGCCAGCAGCCCTGGACAGGGTTTCGGCTATGGCTACACCTTC.

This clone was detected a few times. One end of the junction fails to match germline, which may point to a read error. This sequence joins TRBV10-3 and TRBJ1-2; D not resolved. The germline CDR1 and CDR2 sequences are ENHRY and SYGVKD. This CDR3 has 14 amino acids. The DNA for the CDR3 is TGTGCCATCAGTGAGTCCCCATCCGACTACGGCTACACCTTC. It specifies CAISESPSDYGYTF.

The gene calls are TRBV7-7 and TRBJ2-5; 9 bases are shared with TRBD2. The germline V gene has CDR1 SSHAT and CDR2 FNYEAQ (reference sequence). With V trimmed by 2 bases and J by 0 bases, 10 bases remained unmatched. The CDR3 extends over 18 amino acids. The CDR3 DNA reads TGTGCCAGCAGCTTAACCCTCCCTAGCGGGGCGTACCAAGAGACCCAGTACTTC. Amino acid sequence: CASSLTLPSGAYQETQYF.

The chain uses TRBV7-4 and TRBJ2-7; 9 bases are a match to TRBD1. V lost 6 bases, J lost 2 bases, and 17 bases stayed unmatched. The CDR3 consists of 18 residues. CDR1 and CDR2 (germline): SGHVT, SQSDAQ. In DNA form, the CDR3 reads TGTGCCAGCAGACTTATGACCGGGACAGGGTCCTCTACCTACGAGCAGTACTTC. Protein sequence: CASRLMTGTGSSTYEQYF. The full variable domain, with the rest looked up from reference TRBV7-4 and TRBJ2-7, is GAGVSQSPRYKVAKRGRDVALRCDSISGHVTLYWYRQTLGQGSEVLTYSQSDAQRDKSGRPSGRFSAERPERSVSTLKIQRTEQGDSAVYLCASRLMTGTGSSTYEQYFGPGTRLTVT.

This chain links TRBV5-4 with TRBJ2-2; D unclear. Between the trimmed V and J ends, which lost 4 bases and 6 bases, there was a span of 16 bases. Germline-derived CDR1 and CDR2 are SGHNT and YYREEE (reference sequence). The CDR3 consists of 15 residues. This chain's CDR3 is CASSQDLLSAGELFF. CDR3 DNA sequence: TGTGCCAGCAGCCAAGACCTTTTATCGGCCGGGGAGCTGTTTTTT.

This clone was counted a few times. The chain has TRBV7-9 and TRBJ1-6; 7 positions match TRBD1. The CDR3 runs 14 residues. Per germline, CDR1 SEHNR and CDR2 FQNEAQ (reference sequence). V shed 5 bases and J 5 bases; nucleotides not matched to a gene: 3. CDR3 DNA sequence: TGTGCCAGCAGCGGGACAGTAGATAATTCACCCCTCCACTTT. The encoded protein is CASSGTVDNSPLHF.

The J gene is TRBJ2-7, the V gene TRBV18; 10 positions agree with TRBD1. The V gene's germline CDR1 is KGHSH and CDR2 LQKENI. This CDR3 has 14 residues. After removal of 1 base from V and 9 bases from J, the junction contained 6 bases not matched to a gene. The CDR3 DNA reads TGTGCCAGCTCACCACAGGGACAGGGGCTTAGGCAGTACTTC. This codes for CASSPQGQGLRQYF. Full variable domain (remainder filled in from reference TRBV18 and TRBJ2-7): NAGVMQNPRHLVRRRGQEARLRCSPMKGHSHVYWYRQLPEEGLKFMVYLQKENIIDESGMPKERFSAEFPKEGPSILRIQQVVRGDSAAYFCASSPQGQGLRQYFGPGTRLTVT.

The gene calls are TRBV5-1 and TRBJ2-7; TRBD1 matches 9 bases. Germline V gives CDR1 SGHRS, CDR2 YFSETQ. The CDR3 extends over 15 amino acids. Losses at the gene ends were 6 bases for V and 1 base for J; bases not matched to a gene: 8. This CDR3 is CASTISGTGSYEQYF. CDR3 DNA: TGCGCCAGCACCATTTCCGGGACAGGGTCCTACGAGCAGTACTTC.

The CDR3 is CASRPGQVDSTGELFF. The CDR3 DNA sequence: TGTGCCAGCAGGCCTGGACAGGTTGATAGCACCGGGGAGCTGTTTTTT. The J gene is TRBJ2-2, the V gene TRBV27, with 7 positions matching TRBD1. This CDR3 has 16 amino acids. Germline CDR1 MNHEY, CDR2 SMNVEV (reference sequence). The trim removed 6 bases at V and 4 bases at J, leaving 11 bases unmatched.

The chain's CDR3 is CASSLGLPYGYTF. As DNA, the CDR3 is TGTGCCAGCAGCTTGGGACTGCCCTATGGCTACACCTTC. The V gene is TRBV2, the J gene TRBJ1-2; TRBD1 is a possible D gene (5 bases). The CDR3 has 13 residues. Trimming pared 6 bases from V and 4 bases from J, leaving 12 bases between. CDR1 and CDR2 from the germline V gene are SNHLY and FYNNEI. The whole variable domain, filled in from reference TRBV2 and TRBJ1-2, reads EPEVTQTPSHQVTQMGQEVILRCVPISNHLYFYWYRQILGQKVEFLVSFYNNEISEKSEIFDDQFSVERPDGSNFTLKIRSTKLEDSAMYFCASSLGLPYGYTFGSGTRLTVV.

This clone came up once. DNA for the CDR3: TGTGCCATCAGAGAAAACACTGAAGCTTTCTTT. Protein sequence: CAIRENTEAFF. The chain couples TRBV10-3 to TRBJ1-1; no clear D gene. V dropped 6 bases and J dropped 2 bases, with 4 bases sitting between them. Germline V lookup: CDR1 ENHRY, CDR2 SYGVKD. The CDR3 extends over 11 amino acids.

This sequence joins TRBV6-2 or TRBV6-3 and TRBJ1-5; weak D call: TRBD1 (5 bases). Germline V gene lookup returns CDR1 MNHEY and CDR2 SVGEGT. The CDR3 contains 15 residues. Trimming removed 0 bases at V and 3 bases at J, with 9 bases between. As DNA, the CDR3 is TGTGCCAGCAGTTACTCGAGGGGATTCAATCAGCCCCAGCATTTT. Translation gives CASSYSRGFNQPQHF.

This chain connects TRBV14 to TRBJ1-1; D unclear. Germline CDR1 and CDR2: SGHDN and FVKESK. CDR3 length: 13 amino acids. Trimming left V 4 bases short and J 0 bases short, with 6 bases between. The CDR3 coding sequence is TGTGCCAGCAGCCCCCTCTTGAACACTGAAGCTTTCTTT. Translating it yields CASSPLLNTEAFF.

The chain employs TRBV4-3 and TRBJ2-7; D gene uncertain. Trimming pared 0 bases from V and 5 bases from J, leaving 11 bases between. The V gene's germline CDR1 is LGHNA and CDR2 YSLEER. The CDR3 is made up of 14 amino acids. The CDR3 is CASSQDRGSHEQYF. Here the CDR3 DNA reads TGCGCCAGCAGCCAAGATCGTGGGTCCCACGAGCAGTACTTC.